Listed here are 29 T cell receptor beta chains from one sample, sequenced in a study of metastatic and nonmetastatic thyroid tumors. Patients had received no treatment of any kind before thyroid surgery. Using MiXCR, TCRdb re-called clones from the PCR reads. The repertoire consists of tens of thousands of clones, with about 25% occurring once and the leading ten covering 8% to 10%. Sequences were obtained from blood. The receptor source for this set is a female donor with papillary thyroid cancer or a benign thyroid nodule (not recorded which). Some clones in this sample may be carry-over from other donors' samples.

The V gene is TRBV12-3 or TRBV12-4, the J gene TRBJ2-2; D unresolved. This CDR3 region has 12 residues. V was trimmed by 5 bases and J by 9 bases, leaving 10 bases between them. CDR3 sequence reads: CASSRTGRELFF. The CDR3 DNA is TGTGCCAGCAGTCGCACGGGCCGGGAGCTGTTTTTT.

The genes are TRBV20-1 and TRBJ2-7; 10 bases match TRBD2. The ends lost 1 base at V and 1 base at J; junction bases unmatched: 13. Germline V gene data show CDR1 as DFQATT and CDR2 as SNEGSKA (reference sequence). The CDR3 spans 18 residues. The CDR3 DNA sequence: TGCAGTGCTAGAGCGGCTAGCGGGAGATCTTTAAGGTCCTACGAGCAGTACTTC. Translated: CSARAASGRSLRSYEQYF.

This clone rates as medium-sized. The gene calls are TRBV20-1 and TRBJ1-2; 8 positions match TRBD1. The CDR3 has 13 residues. J was trimmed by 8 bases and V by 2 bases; bases with no gene match: 7. Germline V gene data show CDR1 as DFQATT and CDR2 as SNEGSKA (reference sequence). The DNA of the CDR3 is TGCAGTGCTAGAACCCGGACAGGGATCGGCTACACCTTC. This translates into CSARTRTGIGYTF.

This clone came up many times. The V call is TRBV2, the J call TRBJ2-6, with D perhaps matching TRBD1 (6 bases). In germline, CDR1 is SNHLY, CDR2 FYNNEI. The CDR3 covers 15 residues. V shed 4 bases and J shed 2 bases, with 9 bases lying between them. The chain's CDR3 is CASSVEGAGANVLTF. In nucleotides, the CDR3 is TGTGCCAGCAGTGTTGAGGGGGCTGGGGCCAACGTCCTGACTTTC.

This clone was seen at least ten times. The rearrangement joins TRBV20-1 to TRBJ2-3; 7 bases are shared with TRBD1. The germline V gene has CDR1 DFQATT and CDR2 SNEGSKA (reference sequence). This CDR3 comprises 15 residues. With V trimmed by 2 bases and J by 1 base, 6 bases remained unmatched. The CDR3 is CSARPLDRGTDTQYF. The CDR3 DNA is TGCAGTGCTAGACCCCTAGACAGGGGCACAGATACGCAGTATTTT.

In its sample, this clone was seen many times. The rearrangement uses TRBV19 and TRBJ2-5; TRBD1 matches 8 bases. Germline CDR1 reads LNHDA; CDR2 reads SQIVND (reference sequence). The CDR3 extends over 15 amino acids. The junction had 8 bases not matched to a gene; V was cut back by 3 bases and J by 5 bases. CDR3 amino acids: CASSIRTGMWETQYF. CDR3 coding DNA: TGTGCCAGTAGTATCCGGACAGGGATGTGGGAGACCCAGTACTTC.

The rearrangement links TRBV2 to TRBJ2-5, with TRBD1 as a possible D gene (6 bases). The CDR3 covers 14 residues. In germline, CDR1 is SNHLY, CDR2 FYNNEI. Deletions cut 4 bases from V and 5 bases from J, with 14 bases between. The CDR3: CASSAITGSETQYF. CDR3 bases: TGTGCCAGCAGTGCCATCACAGGGTCGGAGACCCAGTACTTC.

This clone has a count of ten or more. With a much larger clone just one base away, this may be a read error. The chain is built from TRBV10-3 and TRBJ2-2; no firm D call. This CDR3 is built from 12 residues. In germline, CDR1 is ENHRY, CDR2 SYGVKD. CDR3 protein: CAVSDRTGELFF. In nucleotides, the CDR3 is TGTGCCGTCAGTGACCGGACCGGGGAGCTGTTTTTT.

This clone was picked up a small number of times. Given a much more abundant clone one base away, this may be a read error. V gene TRBV6-9 combines with J gene TRBJ1-1, with TRBD1 as a possible D gene (5 bases). The CDR3 has 16 amino acids. Germline values: CDR1 MNHGY, CDR2 SVAAGI. The CDR3 coding sequence is TGCGCCAGCAGTGGCCCGGGGCAGGATGGTTACACTGAAGCTTTCTTT. Translated, it gives CASSGPGQDGYTEAFF.

V and J are TRBV2 and TRBJ2-1, with 8 bases that match TRBD2. CDR3 length: 17 amino acids. Germline V gene data show CDR1 as SNHLY and CDR2 as FYNNEI. J lost 6 bases, V lost 6 bases, and 16 bases had no gene match. CDR3 amino acids: CASRGARTGTSVNEQFF. The CDR3, as DNA: TGTGCCAGCAGGGGGGCCCGGACCGGGACTAGTGTCAATGAGCAGTTCTTC.

This clone was observed at least ten times. This sequence joins TRBV4-2 and TRBJ2-5, with unresolved D. The CDR3 consists of 13 residues. From germline, CDR1 is LGHNA and CDR2 YNFKEQ. Trimming took 1 base from V and 5 from J, leaving 8 bases between them. Here the CDR3 DNA reads TGTGCCAGCAGCCAAGGGGCGTGGGAGACCCAGTACTTC. Translated: CASSQGAWETQYF.

This clone came up a few times. The rearrangement uses TRBV4-1 and TRBJ2-7; D not resolved. This CDR3 contains 17 residues. Germline V lookup: CDR1 MGHRA, CDR2 YSYEKL. Trimming pared 2 bases from V and 4 bases from J, leaving 21 bases between. The CDR3 region is CASSQPQTGLTPYEQYF. For the CDR3, the DNA is TGCGCCAGCAGCCAACCCCAAACCGGTCTTACGCCTTACGAGCAGTACTTC.

This clone occurred many times. The rearrangement links TRBV6-1 to TRBJ2-2, with 8 nucleotides matching TRBD2. The CDR3 spans 14 residues. From germline, CDR1 is MNHNS and CDR2 SASEGT. V was clipped by 10 bases and J by 1 base; unmatched bases: 5. CDR3 in amino acids: CANQLAENTGELFF. The CDR3 bases are TGTGCCAATCAACTAGCGGAGAACACCGGGGAGCTGTTTTTT.

This clone was found many times. Possible read error: a much larger clone is one base away. Other DNA sequences of this sample code for an identical CDR3. The chain links TRBV28 to TRBJ2-3; tentative D call: TRBD2 (6 bases). The length of the CDR3 is 18 residues. V gave up 6 bases and J gave up 5 bases, with 27 bases separating them. CDR1 is MDHEN and CDR2 is SYDVKM in the germline V gene. The CDR3 DNA reads TGTGCCAGCAGATCCCCGACTTCAGCGGGTGGGCACCAAGATACGCAGTATTTT. This encodes CASRSPTSAGGHQDTQYF.

In this sample, this clone is medium-sized. The chain recombines TRBV6-2 or TRBV6-3 with TRBJ2-3; D is unclear. Deletions cut 5 bases from V and 6 bases from J, with 9 bases between. CDR1 is MNHEY and CDR2 is SVGEGT in the germline V gene. The CDR3 is 12 amino acids. CDR3 in DNA: TGTGCCAGCAGTAGGTATAGGGATACGCAGTATTTT. It is translated as CASSRYRDTQYF.

This clone was seen a handful of times. The chain links TRBV15 to TRBJ2-7; D may be TRBD2 (5 bases). Germline loops: CDR1 LNHNV, CDR2 YYDKDF (reference sequence). The CDR3 sequence is 14 residues long. V was trimmed by 4 bases and J by 0 bases, leaving 10 bases between them. CDR3 protein: CATSTGLYSYEQYF. The CDR3 nucleotides read TGTGCCACCAGCACAGGACTGTACTCCTACGAGCAGTACTTC.

In this sample, this clone turned up many times. CDR3 in DNA: TGTGCCACCAGTGATTTGCCTGGGAAAGGGGCCCAAGAGACCCAGTACTTC. Translation gives CATSDLPGKGAQETQYF. The chain uses TRBV24-1 and TRBJ2-5; D possibly corresponds to TRBD1 (5 bases). Looked up from germline, CDR1 is KGHDR and CDR2 is SFDVKD. Trimming pared 0 bases from V and 1 base from J, leaving 14 bases between. The CDR3 spans 17 residues.

The chain is built from TRBV6-5 and TRBJ1-2; 12 nucleotides agree with TRBD1. Germline lookup yields CDR1 MNHEY and CDR2 SVGAGI. Losses at the gene ends were 4 bases for V and 2 bases for J; bases not matched to a gene: 5. The CDR3 has 16 residues. CDR3 nucleotide sequence: TGTGCCAGCAGTTCGGGACAGGGGGCCCTCAACTATGGCTACACCTTC. Translating gives CASSSGQGALNYGYTF.

This clone appeared many times. This chain's CDR3 is CASSLVVAPDNEQFF. CDR3 DNA: TGCGCCAGCAGCTTGGTGGTAGCTCCTGACAATGAGCAGTTCTTC. The genes are TRBV5-1 and TRBJ2-1, with D unresolved. The CDR3 runs to 15 residues. Germline-derived CDR1 and CDR2 are SGHRS and YFSETQ. V gave up 0 bases and J gave up 5 bases, with 12 bases separating them.

This clone occurred a few times. The V gene is TRBV6-2 or TRBV6-3, the J gene TRBJ2-1; 10 nucleotides agree with TRBD2. The CDR3 covers 18 residues. The germline V gene encodes CDR1 MNHEY and CDR2 SVGEGT. With V trimmed by 0 bases and J by 7 bases, 12 bases remained unmatched. The CDR3 is CASSYSKPSGRAKNEQFF. CDR3 coding DNA: TGTGCCAGCAGTTACTCCAAACCCAGCGGGAGGGCCAAAAATGAGCAGTTCTTC.

The CDR3 region is CASSLGRGPSYEQYF. CDR3 sequence (DNA): TGCGCCAGCAGCTTGGGGAGGGGGCCGTCCTACGAGCAGTACTTC. The V call is TRBV5-1, the J call TRBJ2-7; possible D gene TRBD1, 7 bases. Trimming pared 0 bases from V and 1 base from J, leaving 11 bases between. Germline V gene lookup returns CDR1 SGHRS and CDR2 YFSETQ. There are 15 residues in the CDR3.

The rearrangement joins TRBV6-5 to TRBJ2-5; maybe TRBD2 (5 bases). The germline V and J ends were trimmed by 8 bases and 1 base, with 8 bases remaining between them. The CDR3 covers 12 residues. The germline CDR1 and CDR2 sequences are MNHEY and SVGAGI. This CDR3 reads CASWTVQETQYF. CDR3 DNA: TGTGCCAGCTGGACTGTCCAAGAGACCCAGTACTTC.

The J gene is TRBJ2-3, the V gene TRBV11-2, with D unresolved. Trimming removed 4 bases at V and 5 bases at J, with 19 bases between. Germline assignment: CDR1 SGHAT and CDR2 FQNNGV. The CDR3 sequence is 16 residues long. CDR3 sequence: CASSSPGWADGDTQYF. The CDR3 DNA reads TGTGCCAGCAGCTCGCCAGGTTGGGCCGACGGAGATACGCAGTATTTT.

This clone is medium-sized. The V gene is TRBV2, the J gene TRBJ2-7, with 9 bases fitting TRBD1. CDR1 is SNHLY and CDR2 is FYNNEI in the germline V gene. The CDR3 runs 14 residues. V lost 5 bases to trimming and J lost 2 bases; unmatched junction nucleotides: 4. The CDR3 DNA is TGTGCCAGCAGTCAGGGACAGGGCCCCTACGAGCAGTACTTC. It translates to CASSQGQGPYEQYF.

This clone was counted many times. The J gene is TRBJ1-4, the V gene TRBV6-1; D might be TRBD1 (5 bases). The CDR3 loop spans 15 amino acids. Germline V lookup: CDR1 MNHNS, CDR2 SASEGT. Trimming removed 2 bases from V and 3 bases from J, with 10 bases in between. CDR3 nucleotides: TGTGCCAGCAGTGAAAGACAGAACCCTAATGAAAAACTGTTTTTT. Residues: CASSERQNPNEKLFF.

The V call is TRBV20-1, the J call TRBJ1-2, with 9 bases matching TRBD1. The CDR3 extends over 14 amino acids. Germline-derived CDR1 and CDR2 are DFQATT and SNEGSKA (reference sequence). V shed 6 bases, J shed 12 bases, and the junction held 17 bases outside the gene matches. The CDR3 DNA reads as TGCAGTGCCCCGGGACAGGGAACACTCTATGTCCACACCTTC. This gives the protein CSAPGQGTLYVHTF.

The rearrangement joins TRBV11-3 to TRBJ2-7; no reliable D call. The germline gives CDR1 SGHNT, CDR2 YENEEA. Deletions cut 5 bases from V and 6 bases from J, with 8 bases between. The CDR3 length is 11 residues. The CDR3 DNA is TGTGCCAGCAGCCTGCTCTCCGAGCAGTACTTC. Translating gives CASSLLSEQYF.

Ten or more counts support this clone. Sequence at one end of the junction differs from germline and may be a read error. The chain joins TRBV7-2 to TRBJ2-1; unclear D gene. Germline V lookup: CDR1 SGHTA, CDR2 FQGNSA. CDR3 size: 11 residues. CDR3 region: CASRLGIEQFF. CDR3 nucleotide sequence: TGTGCCAGCAGGTTAGGGATTGAGCAGTTCTTC.

This clone was seen ten or more times. The chain couples TRBV6-2 or TRBV6-3 to TRBJ2-5; a weak D match, TRBD2 (6 bases). This CDR3 region has 17 residues. Germline lookup yields CDR1 MNHEY and CDR2 SVGEGT. Trimming took 2 bases from V and 9 from J, leaving 25 bases between them. CDR3 residues: CASSYDRLQPSLAAQYF. In nucleotides, the CDR3 is TGTGCCAGCAGTTACGATCGCCTCCAGCCGTCCTTAGCGGCCCAGTACTTC.